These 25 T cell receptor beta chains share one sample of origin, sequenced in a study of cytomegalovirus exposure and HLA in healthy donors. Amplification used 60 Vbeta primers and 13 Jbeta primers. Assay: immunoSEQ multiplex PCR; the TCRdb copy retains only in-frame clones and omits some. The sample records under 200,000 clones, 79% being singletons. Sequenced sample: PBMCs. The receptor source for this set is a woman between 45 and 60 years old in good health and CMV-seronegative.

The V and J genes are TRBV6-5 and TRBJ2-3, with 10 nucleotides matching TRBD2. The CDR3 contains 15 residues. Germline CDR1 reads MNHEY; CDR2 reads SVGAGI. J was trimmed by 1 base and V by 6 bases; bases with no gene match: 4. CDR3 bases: TGTGCCAGCAGCAAAGGGACTAGCGGCACAGATACGCAGTATTTT. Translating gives CASSKGTSGTDTQYF.

In DNA, the CDR3 is TGTGCCAGCAGCCCAGGTGACAGAGACACCGGGGAGCTGTTTTTT. Translating gives CASSPGDRDTGELFF. The genes are TRBV9 and TRBJ2-2; D possibly corresponds to TRBD1 (5 bases). This CDR3 has 15 residues. V lost 4 bases, J lost 3 bases, and 13 bases lay in between. From germline, CDR1 is SGDLS and CDR2 YYNGEE.

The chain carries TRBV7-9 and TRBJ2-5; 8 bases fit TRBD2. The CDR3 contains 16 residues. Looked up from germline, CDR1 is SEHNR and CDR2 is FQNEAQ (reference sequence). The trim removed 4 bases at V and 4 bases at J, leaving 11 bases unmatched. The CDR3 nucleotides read TGTGCCAGCAGCTCCAACTCCGGGGGGGCCCGAGAGACCCAGTACTTC. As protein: CASSSNSGGARETQYF.

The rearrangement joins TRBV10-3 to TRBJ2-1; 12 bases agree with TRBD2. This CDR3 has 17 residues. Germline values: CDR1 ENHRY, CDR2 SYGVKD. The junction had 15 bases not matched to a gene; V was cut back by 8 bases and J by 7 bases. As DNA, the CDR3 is TGTGCCATCGGGGACGAGGCTAGCGGGGGGGCCACTAATGAGCAGTTCTTC. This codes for CAIGDEASGGATNEQFF.

The CDR3 nucleotides read TGTGCCAGCAGCACCCCGGTCAGGAACAGGAGCTTCTCTGGAAACACCATATATTTT. It specifies CASSTPVRNRSFSGNTIYF. The chain is built from TRBV28 and TRBJ1-3, with D perhaps TRBD1 (5 bases). Trimming cost V 6 bases and J 0 bases, with 24 bases left between them. CDR3 size: 19 residues. The germline V gene has CDR1 MDHEN and CDR2 SYDVKM.

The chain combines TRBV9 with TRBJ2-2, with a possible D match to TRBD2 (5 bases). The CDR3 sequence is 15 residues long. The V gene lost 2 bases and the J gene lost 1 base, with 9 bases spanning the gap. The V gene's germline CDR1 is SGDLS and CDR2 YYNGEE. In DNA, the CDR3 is TGTGCCAGCAGCGTGAGAAGCGGGAACACCGGGGAGCTGTTTTTT. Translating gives CASSVRSGNTGELFF.

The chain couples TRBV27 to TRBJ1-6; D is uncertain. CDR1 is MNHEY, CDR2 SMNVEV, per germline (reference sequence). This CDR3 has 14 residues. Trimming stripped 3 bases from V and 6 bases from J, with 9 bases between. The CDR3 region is CASSFGPPNSPLHF. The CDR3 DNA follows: TGTGCCAGCAGTTTTGGCCCTCCTAATTCACCCCTCCACTTT.

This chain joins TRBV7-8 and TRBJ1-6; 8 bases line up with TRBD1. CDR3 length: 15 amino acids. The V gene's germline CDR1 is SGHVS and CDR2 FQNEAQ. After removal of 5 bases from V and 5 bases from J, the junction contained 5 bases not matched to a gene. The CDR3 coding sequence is TGTGCCAGCAGCCAACAGGGGGGTGATAATTCACCCCTCCACTTT. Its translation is CASSQQGGDNSPLHF. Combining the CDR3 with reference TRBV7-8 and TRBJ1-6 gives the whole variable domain GAGVSQSPRYKVAKRGQDVALRCDPISGHVSLFWYQQALGQGPEFLTYFQNEAQLDKSGLPSDRFFAERPEGSVSTLKIQRTQQEDSAVYLCASSQQGGDNSPLHFGNGTRLTVT.

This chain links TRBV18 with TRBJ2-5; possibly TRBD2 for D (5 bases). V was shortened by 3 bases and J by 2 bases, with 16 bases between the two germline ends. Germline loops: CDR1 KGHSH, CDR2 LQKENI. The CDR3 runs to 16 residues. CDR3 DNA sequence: TGTGCCAGCTCACCTCCGCCCCCCGGCGGGCAAGAGACCCAGTACTTC. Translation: CASSPPPPGGQETQYF.

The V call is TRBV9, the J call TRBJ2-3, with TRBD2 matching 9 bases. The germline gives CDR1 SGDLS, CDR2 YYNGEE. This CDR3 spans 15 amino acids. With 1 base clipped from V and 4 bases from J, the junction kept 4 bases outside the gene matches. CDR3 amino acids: CASSVTSGGSDTQYF. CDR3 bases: TGTGCCAGCAGCGTAACCAGCGGGGGGTCAGATACGCAGTATTTT.

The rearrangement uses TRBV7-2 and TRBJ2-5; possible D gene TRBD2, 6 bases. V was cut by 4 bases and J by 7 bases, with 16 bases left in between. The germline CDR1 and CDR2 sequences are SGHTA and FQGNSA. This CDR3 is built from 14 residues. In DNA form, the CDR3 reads TGTGCCAGCAGCTCGGCCGGGACTGCGGGGACCCAGTACTTC. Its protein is CASSSAGTAGTQYF.

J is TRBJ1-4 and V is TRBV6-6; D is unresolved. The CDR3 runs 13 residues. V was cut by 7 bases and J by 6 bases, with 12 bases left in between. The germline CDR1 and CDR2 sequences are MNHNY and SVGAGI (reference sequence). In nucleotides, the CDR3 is TGTGCCAGCACGCAGGTTTGGGATGAAAAACTGTTTTTT. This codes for CASTQVWDEKLFF.

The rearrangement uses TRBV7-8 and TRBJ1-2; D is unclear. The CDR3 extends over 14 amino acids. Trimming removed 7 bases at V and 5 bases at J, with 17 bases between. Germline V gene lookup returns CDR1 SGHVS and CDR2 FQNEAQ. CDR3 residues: CASNPGSRPYGYTF. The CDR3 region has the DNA TGTGCCAGCAACCCCGGATCCAGGCCTTATGGCTACACCTTC. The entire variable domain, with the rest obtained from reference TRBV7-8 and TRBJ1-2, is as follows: GAGVSQSPRYKVAKRGQDVALRCDPISGHVSLFWYQQALGQGPEFLTYFQNEAQLDKSGLPSDRFFAERPEGSVSTLKIQRTQQEDSAVYLCASNPGSRPYGYTFGSGTRLTVV.

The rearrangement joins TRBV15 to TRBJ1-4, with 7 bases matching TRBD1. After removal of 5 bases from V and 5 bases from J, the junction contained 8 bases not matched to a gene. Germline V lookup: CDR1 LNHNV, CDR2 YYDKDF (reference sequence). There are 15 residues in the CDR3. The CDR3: CATSYPGQANEKLFF. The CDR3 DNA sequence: TGTGCCACCAGCTACCCCGGACAGGCGAATGAAAAACTGTTTTTT. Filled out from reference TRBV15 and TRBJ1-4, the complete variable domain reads DAMVIQNPRYQVTQFGKPVTLSCSQTLNHNVMYWYQQKSSQAPKLLFHYYDKDFNNEADTPDNFQSRRPNTSFCFLDIRSPGLGDTAMYLCATSYPGQANEKLFFGSGTQLSVL.

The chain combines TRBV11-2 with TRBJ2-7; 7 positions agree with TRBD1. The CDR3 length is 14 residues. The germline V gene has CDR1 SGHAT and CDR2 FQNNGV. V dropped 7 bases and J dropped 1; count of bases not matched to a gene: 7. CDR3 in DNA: TGTGCCAGCAACTACAACAGGGGTTCCTACGAGCAGTACTTC. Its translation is CASNYNRGSYEQYF.

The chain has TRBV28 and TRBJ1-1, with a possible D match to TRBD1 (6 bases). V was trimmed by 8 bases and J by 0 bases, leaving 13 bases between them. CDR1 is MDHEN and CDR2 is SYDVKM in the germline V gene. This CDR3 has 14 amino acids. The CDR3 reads CASETQGLNTEAFF. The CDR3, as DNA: TGTGCCAGCGAAACTCAGGGGCTGAACACTGAAGCTTTCTTT.

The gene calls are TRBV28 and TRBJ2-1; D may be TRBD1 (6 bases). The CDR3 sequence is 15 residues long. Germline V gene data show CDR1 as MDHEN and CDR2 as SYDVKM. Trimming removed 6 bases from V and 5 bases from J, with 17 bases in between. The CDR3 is CASSLTGIGNNEQFF. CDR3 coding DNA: TGTGCCAGCAGCCTAACAGGGATTGGTAACAATGAGCAGTTCTTC.

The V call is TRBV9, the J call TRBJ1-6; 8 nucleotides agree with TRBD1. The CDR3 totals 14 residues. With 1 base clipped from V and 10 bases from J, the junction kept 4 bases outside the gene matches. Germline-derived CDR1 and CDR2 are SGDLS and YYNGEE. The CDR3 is CASSVQGAGSPLHF. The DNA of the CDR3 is TGTGCCAGCAGCGTACAGGGGGCTGGGTCACCCCTCCACTTT.

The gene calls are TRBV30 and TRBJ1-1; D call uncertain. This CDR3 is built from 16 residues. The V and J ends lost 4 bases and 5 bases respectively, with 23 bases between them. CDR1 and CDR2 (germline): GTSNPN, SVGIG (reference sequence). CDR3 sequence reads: CAWTPPAGRVVTEAFF. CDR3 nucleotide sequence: TGTGCCTGGACCCCACCCGCGGGGAGGGTGGTTACTGAAGCTTTCTTT.

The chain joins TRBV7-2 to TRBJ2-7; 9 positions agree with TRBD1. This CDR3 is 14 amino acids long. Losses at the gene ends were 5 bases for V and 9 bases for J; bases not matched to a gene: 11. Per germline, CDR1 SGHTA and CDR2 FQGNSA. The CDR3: CASSPGGTGSGQYF. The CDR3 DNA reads TGTGCCAGCAGCCCAGGGGGGACAGGGAGCGGGCAGTACTTC. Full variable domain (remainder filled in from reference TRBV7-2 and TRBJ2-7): GAGVSQSPSNKVTEKGKDVELRCDPISGHTALYWYRQSLGQGLEFLIYFQGNSAPDKSGLPSDRFSAERTGGSVSTLTIQRTQQEDSAVYLCASSPGGTGSGQYFGPGTRLTVT.

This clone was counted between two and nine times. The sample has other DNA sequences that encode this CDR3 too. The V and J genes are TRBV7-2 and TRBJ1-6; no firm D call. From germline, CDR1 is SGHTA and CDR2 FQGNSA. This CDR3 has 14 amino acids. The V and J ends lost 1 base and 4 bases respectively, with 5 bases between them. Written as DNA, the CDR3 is TGTGCCAGCAGCTTAGGAGGGTATAATTCACCCCTCCACTTT. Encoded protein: CASSLGGYNSPLHF.

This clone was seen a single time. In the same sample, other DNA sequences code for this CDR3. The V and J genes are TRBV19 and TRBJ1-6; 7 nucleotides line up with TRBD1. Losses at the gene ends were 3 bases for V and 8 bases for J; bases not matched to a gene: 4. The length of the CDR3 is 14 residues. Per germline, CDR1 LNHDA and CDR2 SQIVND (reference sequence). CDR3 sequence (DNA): TGTGCCAGTAGTATCCTTCAGGGGGATTCACCCCTCCACTTT. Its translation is CASSILQGDSPLHF.

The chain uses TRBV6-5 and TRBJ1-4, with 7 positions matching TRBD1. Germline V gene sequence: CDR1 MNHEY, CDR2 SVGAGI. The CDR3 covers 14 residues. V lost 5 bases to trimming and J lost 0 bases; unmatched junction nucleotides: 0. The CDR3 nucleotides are TGTGCCAGCAGTACAGGGGCAACTAATGAAAAACTGTTTTTT. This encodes CASSTGATNEKLFF.

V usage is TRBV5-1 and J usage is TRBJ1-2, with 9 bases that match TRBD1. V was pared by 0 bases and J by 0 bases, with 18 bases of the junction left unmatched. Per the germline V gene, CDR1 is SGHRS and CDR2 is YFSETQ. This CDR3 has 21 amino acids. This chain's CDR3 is CASSLALGLPTDRGTNYGYTF. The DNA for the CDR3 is TGCGCCAGCAGCTTGGCCCTTGGCCTCCCCACCGACAGGGGGACTAACTATGGCTACACCTTC.

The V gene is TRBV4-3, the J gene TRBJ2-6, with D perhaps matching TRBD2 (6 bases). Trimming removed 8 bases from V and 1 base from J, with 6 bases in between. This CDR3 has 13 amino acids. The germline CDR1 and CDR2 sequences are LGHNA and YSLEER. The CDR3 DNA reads TGCGCCAGCCGGGGGTCTGGGGCCAACGTCCTGACTTTC. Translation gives CASRGSGANVLTF.